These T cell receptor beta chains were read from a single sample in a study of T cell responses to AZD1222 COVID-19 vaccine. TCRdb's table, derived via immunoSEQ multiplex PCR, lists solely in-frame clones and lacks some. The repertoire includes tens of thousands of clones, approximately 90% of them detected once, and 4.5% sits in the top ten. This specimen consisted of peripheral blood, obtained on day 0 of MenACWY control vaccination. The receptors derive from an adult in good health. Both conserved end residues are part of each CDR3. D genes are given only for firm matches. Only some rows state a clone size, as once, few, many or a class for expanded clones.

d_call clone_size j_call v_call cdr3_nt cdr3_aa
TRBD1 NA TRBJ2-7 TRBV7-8 TGTGCCAGCAGCTTGGGACAGAACTACGAGCAGTACTTC CASSLGQNYEQYF
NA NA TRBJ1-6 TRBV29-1 TGCAGCGTTCTAGAGGACAGCTATAATTCACCCCTCCACTTT CSVLEDSYNSPLHF
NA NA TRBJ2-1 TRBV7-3 TGTGCCAGCAGCTTAATCACCGGAGGTGAGCAGTTCTTC CASSLITGGEQFF
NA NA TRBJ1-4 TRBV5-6 TGTGCCAGCAGCTTGGGGCAGCCAACTAATGAAAAACTGTTTTTT CASSLGQPTNEKLFF
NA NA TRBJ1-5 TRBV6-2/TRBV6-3 TGTGCCAGCAGTTATCCTCAACGACAGGGCAATCAGCCCCAGCATTTT CASSYPQRQGNQPQHF
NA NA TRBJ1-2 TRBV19 TGTGCCAGTAGTATGGGATTGTCCCACACCTTC CASSMGLSHTF
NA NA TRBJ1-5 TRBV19 TGTGCCAGTAGTCTGCAGCTAAATCAGCCCCAGCATTTT CASSLQLNQPQHF
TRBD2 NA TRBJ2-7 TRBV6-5 TGTGCCAGCAGTTGGACTAGCGGGAGCTCCTACGAGCAGTACTTC CASSWTSGSSYEQYF
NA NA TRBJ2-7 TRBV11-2 TGTGCCAGCAGCGTAGACGAGCAGTACTTC CASSVDEQYF
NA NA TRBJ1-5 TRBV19 TGTGCCAGTAGTATAGACCTGGGAGGAGGGAGCAATCAGCCCCAGCATTTT CASSIDLGGGSNQPQHF
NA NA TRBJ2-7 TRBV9 TGTGCCAGCAGCCAATCGGGCCGATGGGGGGACGAGCAGTACTTC CASSQSGRWGDEQYF
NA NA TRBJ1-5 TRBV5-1 TGCGCCAGCAGCTCTAGTTTTAGGTCCCTAAGACAGCCCCAGCATTTT CASSSSFRSLRQPQHF
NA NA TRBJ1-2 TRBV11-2 TGTGCCAGCAGCTTAGCAGTGGGTCAGGAGAATGGCTACACCTTC CASSLAVGQENGYTF
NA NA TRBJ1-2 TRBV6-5 TGTGCCAGCAGTTACTTGGACAGATCCTATGGCTACACCTTC CASSYLDRSYGYTF
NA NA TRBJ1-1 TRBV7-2 TGTGCCAGCAGCTTAGGAAGAGCCACTGAAGCTTTCTTT CASSLGRATEAFF
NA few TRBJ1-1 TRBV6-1 TGTGCCAGCAGTGAAGAGGGGGTGGGAGGGACTGAAGCTTTCTTT CASSEEGVGGTEAFF
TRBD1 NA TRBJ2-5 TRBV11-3 TGTGCCAGCAGCTTAACCGGACAGGTCGTAGGGGAGACCCAGTACTTC CASSLTGQVVGETQYF
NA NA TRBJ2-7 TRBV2 TGTGCCAGCAGCCCTATCCTCTACTACGAGCAGTACTTC CASSPILYYEQYF
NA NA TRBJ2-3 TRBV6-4 TGTGCCAGCAGTGACCGGGGGAGCACAGATACGCAGTATTTT CASSDRGSTDTQYF
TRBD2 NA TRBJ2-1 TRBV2 TGTGCCAGCACCGGGACTAGCGGGAGGGCGATTAATGAGCAGTTCTTC CASTGTSGRAINEQFF
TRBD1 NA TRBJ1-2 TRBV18 TGTGCCAGCTCACCGACCGGGACAGACTATGGCTACACCTTC CASSPTGTDYGYTF
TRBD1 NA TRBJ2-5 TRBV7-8 TGTGCCAGCAGCTTACTTACGGACAGGGAAGAGGAGACCCAGTACTTC CASSLLTDREEETQYF
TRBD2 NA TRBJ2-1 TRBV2 TGTGCCAGCAGGATAGCGGGAGGGATTTCCAATGAGCAGTTCTTC CASRIAGGISNEQFF
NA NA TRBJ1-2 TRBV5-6 TGTGCCAGCAGCTTAAGAGGGGGGAGAGATGGCTACACCTTC CASSLRGGRDGYTF
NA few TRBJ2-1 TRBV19 TGTGCCAGTAGTAGGGAGACAGCGGGTAACAATGAGCAGTTCTTC CASSRETAGNNEQFF
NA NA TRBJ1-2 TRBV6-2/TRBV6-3 TGTGCCAGCAGTGCACAGGGTCCCTATGGCTACACCTTC CASSAQGPYGYTF
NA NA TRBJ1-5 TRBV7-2 TGTGCCAGCAGCTTAATATCCACTCAGCCCCAGCATTTT CASSLISTQPQHF
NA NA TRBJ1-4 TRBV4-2 TGTGCCAGCAGCCAGGAGGACAGCCCCTTGAATGAAAAACTGTTTTTT CASSQEDSPLNEKLFF
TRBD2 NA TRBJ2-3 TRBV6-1 TGTGCCAGCAGTGAATTGACTAGCGGCCCAGATACGCAGTATTTT CASSELTSGPDTQYF
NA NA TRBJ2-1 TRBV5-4 TGTGCCAGCAGCCAGAAGGGGATTGAGCAGTTCTTC CASSQKGIEQFF
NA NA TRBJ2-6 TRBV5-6 TGTGCCAGCACCCCCAACATTCCGGGCCACTCATCTGGGGCCAACGTCCTGACTTTC CASTPNIPGHSSGANVLTF
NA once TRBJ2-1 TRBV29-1 TGCAGCGTTGAATGGGGAGGCTCCTACAATGAGCAGTTCTTC CSVEWGGSYNEQFF
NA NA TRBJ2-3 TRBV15 TGTGCCACCAGCAGTGTAGGGATGGGGAAAGATACGCAGTATTTT CATSSVGMGKDTQYF
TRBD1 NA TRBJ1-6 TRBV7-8 TGTGCCAGCAGCTCCGACGCGCGGACAGGGTTTTCACCCCTCCACTTT CASSSDARTGFSPLHF
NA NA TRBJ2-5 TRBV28 TGTGCCAGCAGGGGTAGCGGAACGCAAACCAAAGAGGAGACCCAGTACTTC CASRGSGTQTKEETQYF
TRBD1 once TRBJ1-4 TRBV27 TGTGCCAGCAGTATGGGACAGGGCCCCTTTAGACTGTTTTTT CASSMGQGPFRLFF
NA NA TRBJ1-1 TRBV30 TGTGCCTGGAGTGTCGGCAGTGAGACTGAAGCTTTCTTT CAWSVGSETEAFF
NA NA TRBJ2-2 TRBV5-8 TGTGCCAGCAGCTTGGGGGACACCCACTCGAACACCGGGGAGCTGTTTTTT CASSLGDTHSNTGELFF